The 30 T cell receptor beta chains presented below share a single source sample, sequenced in a study of naive and memory T cell subsets. TCR cDNA received a 3' ligated oligonucleotide that carried a UMI. Ligated cDNA underwent four rounds of PCR with nested alpha and beta constant region primers and SP2. TCRdb redid the calling of the 5' RACE reads with MiXCR, one entry per CDR3 protein. The table has approximately 58,000 distinct CDR3 sequences, approximately 6.6% seen once; the top ten hold 8.5% to 10%. These receptors were obtained from a male donor in good health.

The CDR3 sequence is CASSRGLLNEQFF. CDR3 in DNA: TGTGCCAGTAGTCGTGGACTCCTCAATGAGCAGTTCTTC. The chain combines TRBV19 with TRBJ2-1; perhaps TRBD2 as D (5 bases). Per the germline V gene, CDR1 is LNHDA and CDR2 is SQIVND (reference sequence). V lost 5 bases and J lost 6, with 11 bases in between. The CDR3 contains 13 residues.

This clonotype occurred many times. The V and J genes are TRBV27 and TRBJ2-4, with D uncertain. CDR1 is MNHEY, CDR2 SMNVEV, per germline (reference sequence). The length of the CDR3 is 14 residues. The ends were cut back, 4 bases at V and 0 bases at J, with 7 bases in the middle. The CDR3 DNA reads TGTGCCAGCAGTTCAGGCCTAGCCAAAAACATTCAGTACTTC. Translation: CASSSGLAKNIQYF.

J is TRBJ2-7 and V is TRBV4-1; D is possibly TRBD1 (5 bases). This CDR3 contains 15 residues. Per germline, CDR1 MGHRA and CDR2 YSYEKL. Between the trimmed V and J ends, which lost 0 bases and 4 bases, there was a span of 13 bases. For the CDR3, the DNA is TGCGCCAGCAGCCAAGATACGACAGCCTTATACGAGCAGTACTTC. It translates to CASSQDTTALYEQYF.

This clonotype came up a few times. The chain has TRBV5-1 and TRBJ2-1; no clear D. Germline loops: CDR1 SGHRS, CDR2 YFSETQ. CDR3 length: 13 amino acids. V lost 4 bases to trimming and J lost 9 bases, with 14 bases between them. DNA of the CDR3: TGCGCCAGCAGCCTCAGTGGGATTGCTGAGCAGTTCTTC. Amino acids: CASSLSGIAEQFF.

This clonotype was recorded at least ten times. This chain links TRBV27 with TRBJ2-2; 8 bases are a match to TRBD1. There are 16 residues in the CDR3. V was clipped by 3 bases and J by 4 bases; unmatched bases: 7. Germline lookup yields CDR1 MNHEY and CDR2 SMNVEV (reference sequence). The DNA of the CDR3 is TGTGCCAGCAGTTTCGGCTGGCAGGGGGCCACCGGGGAGCTGTTTTTT. The encoded protein is CASSFGWQGATGELFF.

This clonotype turned up a few times. The chain couples TRBV5-1 to TRBJ2-3; TRBD1 aligns across 7 bases. The trim removed 0 bases at V and 2 bases at J, leaving 3 bases unmatched. The CDR3 runs 15 residues. Germline values: CDR1 SGHRS, CDR2 YFSETQ. CDR3 region: CASSLDRGNTDTQYF. The CDR3 DNA sequence: TGCGCCAGCAGCTTGGACAGGGGCAACACAGATACGCAGTATTTT.

This clonotype was recorded a few times. J is TRBJ2-7 and V is TRBV29-1; a weak D match, TRBD1 (6 bases). With 5 bases removed from V and 7 bases from J, the gap between germline ends came to 9 bases. The germline CDR1 and CDR2 sequences are SQVTM and ANQGSEA. The CDR3 is 10 residues long. The CDR3 is CSVYQGEQYF. The CDR3 bases are TGCAGCGTTTACCAGGGGGAGCAGTACTTC.

This clonotype turned up a few times. This sequence joins TRBV5-4 and TRBJ2-7; 10 nucleotides match TRBD1. J was trimmed by 5 bases and V by 3 bases; bases with no gene match: 11. CDR1 and CDR2 (germline): SGHNT, YYREEE (reference sequence). CDR3 size: 16 residues. In DNA form, the CDR3 reads TGTGCCAGCAGCTCCAAGCCCGGGACAGGGGCCCACGAGCAGTACTTC. Its protein is CASSSKPGTGAHEQYF.

The sample holds a few counts of this clonotype. This rearrangement joins TRBV29-1 to TRBJ2-2, with 7 bases that match TRBD2. The trim removed 4 bases at V and 2 bases at J, leaving 4 bases unmatched. This CDR3 has 14 amino acids. Germline assignment: CDR1 SQVTM and CDR2 ANQGSEA. As DNA, the CDR3 is TGCAGCGTTGCCGGGACTACCAACACCGGGGAGCTGTTTTTT. Encoded protein: CSVAGTTNTGELFF.

This clonotype was detected ten times or more. The chain is built from TRBV29-1 and TRBJ2-1; D gene uncertain. The CDR3 totals 12 residues. V was shortened by 3 bases and J by 3 bases, with 6 bases between the two germline ends. Germline CDR1 SQVTM, CDR2 ANQGSEA. Here the CDR3 DNA reads TGCAGCGTTGAGGTGTACTACAATGAGCAGTTCTTC. It specifies CSVEVYYNEQFF.

This clonotype has at least ten counts. This chain links TRBV12-3 or TRBV12-4 with TRBJ1-3; perhaps TRBD1 as D (6 bases). V was pared by 2 bases and J by 4 bases, with 9 bases between. The CDR3 totals 14 residues. For the CDR3, the DNA is TGTGCCAGCAGTTTACAGGGGACAGGAAACACCATATATTTT. Translation gives CASSLQGTGNTIYF.

This clonotype was found a few times. The chain is built from TRBV20-1 and TRBJ2-7; D perhaps matches TRBD1 (5 bases). CDR1 is DFQATT and CDR2 is SNEGSKA in the germline V gene (reference sequence). This CDR3 has 15 amino acids. The V end lost 0 bases, the J end lost 2 bases, and 14 bases lay between the germline ends. CDR3 loop: CSAREIRVSPYEQYF. CDR3 sequence (DNA): TGCAGTGCTAGAGAGATCAGGGTATCGCCCTACGAGCAGTACTTC.

This chain links TRBV18 with TRBJ2-3; D is tentatively TRBD1 or TRBD2 (5 bases each). CDR1 and CDR2 (germline): KGHSH, LQKENI. The CDR3 is 15 residues long. V lost 6 bases, J lost 2 bases, and 15 bases lay in between. Written as DNA, the CDR3 is TGTGCCAGCTCGGCCCTGGTGGGGGTCACAGATACGCAGTATTTT. It yields the protein CASSALVGVTDTQYF.

This clonotype has more than one count but fewer than ten. The V gene is TRBV7-9, the J gene TRBJ2-5; TRBD1 aligns across 10 bases. From germline, CDR1 is SEHNR and CDR2 FQNEAQ (reference sequence). After removal of 4 bases from V and 0 bases from J, the junction contained 14 bases not matched to a gene. The CDR3 loop spans 19 amino acids. The CDR3 spells CASSSVRFGTGDYQETQYF. CDR3 nucleotide sequence: TGTGCCAGCAGCTCGGTTCGTTTCGGGACAGGGGACTACCAAGAGACCCAGTACTTC.

The chain combines TRBV6-5 with TRBJ2-7, with 7 bases fitting TRBD1. Germline V CDR1 and CDR2: MNHEY, SVGAGI. With 2 bases clipped from V and 5 bases from J, the junction kept 3 bases outside the gene matches. The CDR3 loop spans 13 amino acids. The CDR3 bases are TGTGCCAGCAGTTACGGGACAGTGAACGAGCAGTACTTC. Its protein is CASSYGTVNEQYF.

In its sample, this clonotype was seen a few times. An end of the junction does not agree with germline; a read error may underlie this. The chain recombines TRBV2 with TRBJ2-1; 7 bases match TRBD1. Per the germline V gene, CDR1 is SNHLY and CDR2 is FYNNEI. The CDR3 runs to 16 residues. For the CDR3, the DNA is TGTGCCAGCAGGGAAGTACAGGGGTCCCCCTACAATGAGCAGTTCTTC. Protein product: CASREVQGSPYNEQFF.

This clonotype was counted a few times. The chain uses TRBV19 and TRBJ2-7; 11 positions match TRBD1. There are 13 residues in the CDR3. Per the germline V gene, CDR1 is LNHDA and CDR2 is SQIVND (reference sequence). V dropped 6 bases and J dropped 5; count of bases not matched to a gene: 3. The CDR3 DNA is TGTGCCAGTAGCCGGGACAGGGGGGACGAGCAGTACTTC. It encodes CASSRDRGDEQYF.

This clonotype appeared many times. The rearrangement uses TRBV13 and TRBJ2-1; 10 bases fit TRBD1. CDR1 and CDR2 from the germline V gene are PRHDT and FYEKMQ (reference sequence). This CDR3 is built from 16 residues. V was pared by 5 bases and J by 2 bases, with 6 bases of the junction left unmatched. The CDR3 coding sequence is TGTGCCAGCAGCACCCGGACAGGGGGTACCTACAATGAGCAGTTCTTC. Amino acid sequence: CASSTRTGGTYNEQFF.

This clonotype came up a few times. For the CDR3, the DNA is TGTGCCAGCAGCTTGACGAGAAACACTGAAGCTTTCTTT. Its protein is CASSLTRNTEAFF. The gene calls are TRBV5-6 and TRBJ1-1; the D is unclear. The CDR3 is made up of 13 amino acids. V was clipped by 1 base and J by 2 bases, with 6 bases between them. Germline-derived CDR1 and CDR2 are SGHDT and YYEEEE. The entire variable domain, with the rest obtained from reference TRBV5-6 and TRBJ1-1, is as follows: DAGVTQSPTHLIKTRGQQVTLRCSPKSGHDTVSWYQQALGQGPQFIFQYYEEEERQRGNFPDRFSGHQFPNYSSELNVNALLLGDSALYLCASSLTRNTEAFFGQGTRLTVV.

The table lists this clonotype with many counts. The chain couples TRBV10-1 to TRBJ2-3; 8 bases agree with TRBD1. The V gene end was trimmed by 10 bases and the J gene end by 3 bases; junction bases not matched to a gene: 9. The CDR3 consists of 14 residues. Germline lookup yields CDR1 WNHNN and CDR2 SYGVQD (reference sequence). CDR3 protein: CATADRGLTDTQYF. CDR3 sequence (DNA): TGCGCCACCGCTGACAGGGGACTGACAGATACGCAGTATTTT.

The rearrangement links TRBV20-1 to TRBJ2-4; D is possibly TRBD2 (6 bases). The V end was cut by 7 bases, the J end by 6 bases, with 22 bases between. The CDR3 contains 15 residues. Germline assignment: CDR1 DFQATT and CDR2 SNEGSKA (reference sequence). As DNA, the CDR3 is TGCAGTGTCATGACTAGTGCCTCTTTATCAAACATTCAGTACTTC. This translates into CSVMTSASLSNIQYF.

V is TRBV19 and J is TRBJ1-1, with unresolved D. Germline V gives CDR1 LNHDA, CDR2 SQIVND (reference sequence). Trimming cost V 3 bases and J 1 base, with 9 bases left between them. The CDR3 consists of 14 residues. The CDR3 region has the DNA TGTGCCAGTAGTATGGGGATGGGGAACACTGAAGCTTTCTTT. Translation gives CASSMGMGNTEAFF.

This clonotype was seen repeatedly, ten times or more. V and J are TRBV20-1 and TRBJ2-1; 10 nucleotides match TRBD2. The CDR3 spans 14 residues. Per germline, CDR1 DFQATT and CDR2 SNEGSKA (reference sequence). The V segment lost 2 bases and the J segment 3 bases; nucleotides outside the gene matches: 1. The CDR3 loop reads CSARLAGGYNEQFF. DNA for the CDR3: TGCAGTGCTAGATTAGCGGGAGGCTACAATGAGCAGTTCTTC.

This chain connects TRBV27 to TRBJ2-7, with 9 bases lining up with TRBD2. The CDR3 is made up of 15 amino acids. Germline CDR1 is MNHEY and CDR2 is SMNVEV (reference sequence). V was pared by 8 bases and J by 3 bases, with 11 bases of the junction left unmatched. CDR3 loop: CASHSSGTSIYEQYF. In DNA form, the CDR3 reads TGTGCCAGCCATTCCTCCGGGACTAGCATCTACGAGCAGTACTTC.

A few counts support this clonotype. The rearrangement links TRBV10-3 to TRBJ2-7; TRBD2 is a possible D gene (6 bases). This CDR3 is built from 12 residues. Germline V gives CDR1 ENHRY, CDR2 SYGVKD. V was shortened by 6 bases and J by 3 bases, with 9 bases between the two germline ends. CDR3 coding DNA: TGTGCCATCAGGGATAGCGGCTACGAGCAGTACTTC. Encoded protein: CAIRDSGYEQYF.

The chain couples TRBV29-1 to TRBJ1-2; 7 nucleotides line up with TRBD1. The V gene end was trimmed by 1 base and the J gene end by 2 bases; junction bases not matched to a gene: 1. Germline CDR1 reads SQVTM; CDR2 reads ANQGSEA. CDR3 length: 13 residues. CDR3 sequence: CSVEGGQNYGYTF. The CDR3 DNA reads TGCAGCGTTGAAGGGGGACAGAACTATGGCTACACCTTC. The complete variable domain, with remaining parts taken from reference TRBV29-1 and TRBJ1-2, reads SAVISQKPSRDICQRGTSLTIQCQVDSQVTMMFWYRQQPGQSLTLIATANQGSEATYESGFVIDKFPISRPNLTFSTLTVSNMSPEDSSIYLCSVEGGQNYGYTFGSGTRLTVV.

The chain links TRBV27 to TRBJ2-7, with 7 bases aligning to TRBD1. Germline CDR1 is MNHEY and CDR2 is SMNVEV (reference sequence). V shed 6 bases and J 7 bases; nucleotides not matched to a gene: 12. The CDR3 is made up of 14 amino acids. The CDR3 is CASRSGQGVGEQYF. The DNA of the CDR3 is TGTGCCAGCAGGTCGGGGCAGGGGGTGGGAGAGCAGTACTTC.

This clonotype was detected ten times or more. The CDR3 DNA is TGTGCCAGCAGTTACGCCACAGGGGGCGCATCTAGTTCACCCCTCCACTTT. Residues: CASSYATGGASSSPLHF. The chain is built from TRBV6-6 and TRBJ1-6; 9 nucleotides line up with TRBD1. V was pared by 2 bases and J by 9 bases, with 11 bases of the junction left unmatched. From germline, CDR1 is MNHNY and CDR2 SVGAGI (reference sequence). The CDR3 consists of 17 residues.

This chain connects TRBV7-2 to TRBJ1-5; 10 nucleotides align to TRBD1. Trimming took 1 base from V and 6 from J; bases not matched to a gene: 3. Germline assignment: CDR1 SGHTA and CDR2 FQGNSA. The CDR3 spans 15 residues. In DNA form, the CDR3 reads TGTGCCAGCAGCTTAGAGGGGACAGGGGCTCAGCCCCAGCATTTT. Its protein product is CASSLEGTGAQPQHF. The full variable domain, with the rest looked up from reference TRBV7-2 and TRBJ1-5, is GAGVSQSPSNKVTEKGKDVELRCDPISGHTALYWYRQSLGQGLEFLIYFQGNSAPDKSGLPSDRFSAERTGGSVSTLTIQRTQQEDSAVYLCASSLEGTGAQPQHFGDGTRLSIL.

This clonotype was picked up a small number of times. The chain links TRBV25-1 to TRBJ2-5; D is perhaps TRBD2 (7 bases). The germline V and J ends were trimmed by 7 bases and 5 bases, with 14 bases remaining between them. The CDR3 has 13 amino acids. CDR1 and CDR2 from the germline V gene are MGHDK and SYGVNS. CDR3 nucleotides: TGTGCCAGCACGGCGGGGGCCAAGGAGACCCAGTACTTC. The encoded protein is CASTAGAKETQYF.